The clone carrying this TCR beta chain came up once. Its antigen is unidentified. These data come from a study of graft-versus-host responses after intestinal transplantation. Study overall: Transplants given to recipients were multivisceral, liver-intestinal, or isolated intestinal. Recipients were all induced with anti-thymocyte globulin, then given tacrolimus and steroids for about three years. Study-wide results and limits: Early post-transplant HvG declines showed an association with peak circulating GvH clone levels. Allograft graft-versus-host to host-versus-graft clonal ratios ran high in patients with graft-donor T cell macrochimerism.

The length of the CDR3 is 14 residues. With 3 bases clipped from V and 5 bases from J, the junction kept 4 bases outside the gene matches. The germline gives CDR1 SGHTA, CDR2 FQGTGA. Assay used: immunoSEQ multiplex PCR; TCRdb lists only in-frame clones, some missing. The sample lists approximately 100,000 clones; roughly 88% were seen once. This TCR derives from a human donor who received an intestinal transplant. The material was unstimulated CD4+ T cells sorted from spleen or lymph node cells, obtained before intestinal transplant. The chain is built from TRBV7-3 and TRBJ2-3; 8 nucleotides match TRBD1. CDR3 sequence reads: CASSLDRAEDTQYF. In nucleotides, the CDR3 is TGTGCCAGCAGCTTGGACAGGGCTGAAGATACGCAGTATTTT. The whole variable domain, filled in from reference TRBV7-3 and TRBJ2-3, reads GAGVSQTPSNKVTEKGKYVELRCDPISGHTALYWYRQSLGQGPEFLIYFQGTGAADDSGLPNDRFFAVRPEGSVSTLKIQRTERGDSAVYLCASSLDRAEDTQYFGPGTRLTVL.